The 5 T cell receptor beta chains given below trace back to one sample, sequenced in a study of cytomegalovirus exposure and HLA in healthy donors. Both 60 Vbeta primers and 13 Jbeta primers went into the PCR. The assay was immunoSEQ multiplex PCR, and TCRdb's table has in-frame clones only and misses some. The sample carries more than 100,000 clones, 60% to 85% recorded once. The sequenced sample consisted of PBMCs. The receptors derive from a woman between 40 and 55 years old in good health and CMV-seropositive.

The rearrangement uses TRBV10-3 and TRBJ2-1; 9 positions match TRBD1. CDR1 ENHRY and CDR2 SYGVKD come from the germline V gene. This CDR3 is built from 13 residues. V gave up 11 bases and J gave up 8 bases; unmatched junction bases: 10. CDR3 sequence (DNA): TGTGCCTCCCGGGACAGGGCGAGTGATGAGCAGTTCTTC. The encoded protein is CASRDRASDEQFF.

In DNA form, the CDR3 reads TGTGCCAGCAGCGTAGTCGGGGATAATGAAAAACTGTTTTTT. It is translated as CASSVVGDNEKLFF. The V call is TRBV9, the J call TRBJ1-4; D is unclear. Trimming pared 0 bases from V and 4 bases from J, leaving 7 bases between. CDR3 length: 14 amino acids. Germline values: CDR1 SGDLS, CDR2 YYNGEE.

A few counts support this clone. The chain is built from TRBV7-9 and TRBJ2-7; TRBD1 agrees at 11 bases. CDR1 is SEHNR, CDR2 FQNEAQ, per germline (reference sequence). V was pared by 1 base and J by 7 bases, with 9 bases of the junction left unmatched. The CDR3 is 16 amino acids. In DNA form, the CDR3 reads TGTGCCAGCAGCTTAGTAGCGGGACAGGGGGAATGGGAGCAGTACTTC. It specifies CASSLVAGQGEWEQYF.

The rearrangement links TRBV5-5 to TRBJ2-3; 11 bases fit TRBD2. This CDR3 is 16 amino acids long. Germline CDR1 reads SGHKS; CDR2 reads YYEKEE (reference sequence). The junction had 0 bases not matched to a gene; V was cut back by 0 bases and J by 0 bases. For the CDR3, the DNA is TGTGCCAGCAGCTTGGGACTAGCGGGAAGCACAGATACGCAGTATTTT. This encodes CASSLGLAGSTDTQYF.

The V and J genes are TRBV6-1 and TRBJ2-1; 9 positions agree with TRBD2. Germline CDR1 and CDR2: MNHNS and SASEGT. CDR3 length equals 15 residues. Trimming took 1 base from V and 5 from J; bases not matched to a gene: 3. CDR3 sequence: CASSEGPSGNNEQFF. The CDR3, as DNA: TGTGCCAGCAGTGAAGGCCCTAGCGGGAACAATGAGCAGTTCTTC.